This is a list of T cell receptor beta chains from one sample in a study of blood T cell repertoires in COVID-19. Assay used: immunoSEQ multiplex PCR; TCRdb lists only in-frame clones, some missing. The sample records about 75,000 clones, 86% being singletons. Sequencing was carried out using peripheral blood. The source of these receptors is an elderly man with COVID-19, enrolled during active disease. Each CDR3 is given with its conserved first and last residue. The D gene is left open where the match is weak. The size entry is marked missing in some rows and otherwise reads once, few, many or a size class.

DNA: TGTGCCAGCAGCTTATCGGACAGACCCTACGAGCAGTACTTC
CDR3: CASSLSDRPYEQYF
D: -
J: TRBJ2-7
size: -
V: TRBV7-9

DNA: TGTGCCAGCAGCCGGCTCACAGGGGACACTGAAGCTTTCTTT
CDR3: CASSRLTGDTEAFF
D: TRBD1
J: TRBJ1-1
size: -
V: TRBV11-1

DNA: TGTGCCAGTAGTATCTTCGGGACAGCTAACACTGAAGCTTTCTTT
CDR3: CASSIFGTANTEAFF
D: TRBD1
J: TRBJ1-1
size: -
V: TRBV19

DNA: TGTGCCAGCAGTGCCCAGGGTTTTACTGAAGCTTTCTTT
CDR3: CASSAQGFTEAFF
D: -
J: TRBJ1-1
size: -
V: TRBV6-4

DNA: TGCAGCGCCGGGGGAGCCTACGAGCAGTACTTC
CDR3: CSAGGAYEQYF
D: -
J: TRBJ2-7
size: -
V: TRBV29-1

DNA: TGCGCCAGTTCCCCCCAGGGGCAGGGTAATTCACCCCTCCACTTT
CDR3: CASSPQGQGNSPLHF
D: -
J: TRBJ1-6
size: few
V: TRBV5-1

DNA: TGTGCCAGCAGTTCGGGACCGGGACAGGGGGCAAACTATGGCTACACCTTC
CDR3: CASSSGPGQGANYGYTF
D: TRBD1
J: TRBJ1-2
size: -
V: TRBV28

DNA: TGTGCCAGCAGTCGGGACAGGGGAGACACCGGGGAGCTGTTTTTT
CDR3: CASSRDRGDTGELFF
D: TRBD1
J: TRBJ2-2
size: -
V: TRBV6-5

DNA: TGTGCCAGCAGTGAATATAAGGGGTTACATGGCTACACCTTC
CDR3: CASSEYKGLHGYTF
D: -
J: TRBJ1-2
size: -
V: TRBV25-1

DNA: TGTGCCAGCAGCTTCGACATTAATAGCAATCAGCCCCAGCATTTT
CDR3: CASSFDINSNQPQHF
D: -
J: TRBJ1-5
size: -
V: TRBV7-2

DNA: TGTGCCAGTAGTATAGTCACCGGGACACCGGCGGAAAAACTGTTTTTT
CDR3: CASSIVTGTPAEKLFF
D: -
J: TRBJ1-4
size: -
V: TRBV19

DNA: TGTGCTAGTGATCGGGGGGTGAGTAATTCACCCCTCCACTTT
CDR3: CASDRGVSNSPLHF
D: -
J: TRBJ1-6
size: few
V: TRBV12-5

DNA: TGTGCCAGCAGCCAAGTTCCAGGGATGCAGCCCCAGCATTTT
CDR3: CASSQVPGMQPQHF
D: -
J: TRBJ1-5
size: -
V: TRBV3-1/TRBV3-2

DNA: TGCAGCGTTGAAGATCGACTAGCGGGGGGGTCGAATGAGCAGTTCTTC
CDR3: CSVEDRLAGGSNEQFF
D: TRBD2
J: TRBJ2-1
size: -
V: TRBV29-1

DNA: TGCAGTGCGAGGAGGGATGAGCAGTTCTTC
CDR3: CSARRDEQFF
D: -
J: TRBJ2-1
size: -
V: TRBV20-1

DNA: TGTGCCAGCAGCACGGACAGGGCCTATCAGCCCCAGCATTTT
CDR3: CASSTDRAYQPQHF
D: TRBD1
J: TRBJ1-5
size: -
V: TRBV6-6

DNA: TGTGCCAGCAGTGAGCAGGGAAGTCAGCCCCAGCATTTT
CDR3: CASSEQGSQPQHF
D: -
J: TRBJ1-5
size: -
V: TRBV6-4

DNA: TGTGCCAGCAGCTTGATCGGGGATGGCTACACCTTC
CDR3: CASSLIGDGYTF
D: -
J: TRBJ1-2
size: -
V: TRBV5-5

DNA: TGTGCCAGCTCACCCGGCGGCATCTCTGGGGCCAACGTCCTGACTTTC
CDR3: CASSPGGISGANVLTF
D: -
J: TRBJ2-6
size: -
V: TRBV18

DNA: TGTGCCAGCAGTTACTCGTCTGGACAGGGGGCCGTCGCGGATCAGCCCCAGCATTTT
CDR3: CASSYSSGQGAVADQPQHF
D: TRBD1
J: TRBJ1-5
size: -
V: TRBV6-2/TRBV6-3

DNA: TGTGCCAGCAGCCCCTGGGGGACATCAGGGAACGCTCACGGCTACACCTTC
CDR3: CASSPWGTSGNAHGYTF
D: -
J: TRBJ1-2
size: -
V: TRBV7-2

DNA: TGCGCCAGCATTCCGGGACAGTTCTCTGGGGCCAACGTCCTGACTTTC
CDR3: CASIPGQFSGANVLTF
D: TRBD1
J: TRBJ2-6
size: -
V: TRBV10-2

DNA: TGCAGTGCTTACGGGGGTTTGGAAGCTTTCTTT
CDR3: CSAYGGLEAFF
D: -
J: TRBJ1-1
size: -
V: TRBV20-1

DNA: TGTGCCAGCAGTTTTGGGAGAACAGATACGCAGTATTTT
CDR3: CASSFGRTDTQYF
D: -
J: TRBJ2-3
size: -
V: TRBV27

DNA: TGCGCCAGCAGCGTCCCGACAGGTGATTCACCCCTCCACTTT
CDR3: CASSVPTGDSPLHF
D: -
J: TRBJ1-6
size: -
V: TRBV5-1

DNA: TGTGCCAGCAGTCGGGAGGGGGCCTTCACAGATACGCAGTATTTT
CDR3: CASSREGAFTDTQYF
D: -
J: TRBJ2-3
size: -
V: TRBV7-3

DNA: TGTGCCAGCAGCTTTAACCAGGGCGACTATGGCTACACCTTC
CDR3: CASSFNQGDYGYTF
D: -
J: TRBJ1-2
size: few
V: TRBV7-2

DNA: TGTGCCAGTAGTGCCTACCGGGACAGGGGAATGAATCAGCCCCAGCATTTT
CDR3: CASSAYRDRGMNQPQHF
D: TRBD1
J: TRBJ1-5
size: -
V: TRBV19

DNA: TGTGCCAGCAGCTCACTTACAGGGGGTACTGAAAAACTGTTTTTT
CDR3: CASSSLTGGTEKLFF
D: TRBD1
J: TRBJ1-4
size: once
V: TRBV28

DNA: TGCGCCAGCAGCCTTACAGGGGCCCTGAACACTGAAGCTTTCTTT
CDR3: CASSLTGALNTEAFF
D: TRBD1
J: TRBJ1-1
size: -
V: TRBV5-1

DNA: TGTGCCAGCAGCCGGGGACAGGGAGGGGAAAAACTGTTTTTT
CDR3: CASSRGQGGEKLFF
D: TRBD1
J: TRBJ1-4
size: -
V: TRBV7-9

DNA: TGTGCCAGCAGCGTAGCTCAGGGGTCCAATTCACCCCTCCACTTT
CDR3: CASSVAQGSNSPLHF
D: -
J: TRBJ1-6
size: -
V: TRBV9

DNA: TGTGCCAGCAGCGACCCAGGGGGGCCGAACACCGGGGAGCTGTTTTTT
CDR3: CASSDPGGPNTGELFF
D: -
J: TRBJ2-2
size: -
V: TRBV9

DNA: TGTGCCAGCAGGGACGGCCAGGGGGCTGAAGGCTACACCTTC
CDR3: CASRDGQGAEGYTF
D: TRBD1
J: TRBJ1-2
size: -
V: TRBV2

DNA: TGTGCCAGCAGTATAATACAGGGAACCGGGGAGCTGTTTTTT
CDR3: CASSIIQGTGELFF
D: -
J: TRBJ2-2
size: -
V: TRBV6-5

DNA: TGTGCCAGCATCATCGACAGGGACACTGAAGCTTTCTTT
CDR3: CASIIDRDTEAFF
D: TRBD1
J: TRBJ1-1
size: -
V: TRBV6-1

DNA: TGTGCCAGCAGCTTAGATTCGGGGAAATACACCGGGGAGCTGTTTTTT
CDR3: CASSLDSGKYTGELFF
D: -
J: TRBJ2-2
size: -
V: TRBV11-3

DNA: TGTGCCACCTCGCCAACGGGAGGCCTCTCCTACGAGCAGTACTTC
CDR3: CATSPTGGLSYEQYF
D: TRBD2
J: TRBJ2-7
size: -
V: TRBV11-2

DNA: TGTGCCAGCAGCGCCCCAGGATTTAGCACAGATACGCAGTATTTT
CDR3: CASSAPGFSTDTQYF
D: -
J: TRBJ2-3
size: once
V: TRBV7-9

DNA: TGTGCCAGCTCACCAACTTCTTACGGGAAAGCCTCCTACGAGCAGTACTTC
CDR3: CASSPTSYGKASYEQYF
D: -
J: TRBJ2-7
size: -
V: TRBV18

DNA: TGTGCCATCAGTGAGTCGTGGGGAGGCTTCTCTGGAAACACCATATATTTT
CDR3: CAISESWGGFSGNTIYF
D: -
J: TRBJ1-3
size: -
V: TRBV10-3

DNA: TGTGCCAGCAGTACCAGGGGAGACACTGAAGCTTTCTTT
CDR3: CASSTRGDTEAFF
D: -
J: TRBJ1-1
size: -
V: TRBV6-5

DNA: TGTGCCAGCCAAAAACCGGGAACCAGGTTTGGCTACACCTTC
CDR3: CASQKPGTRFGYTF
D: -
J: TRBJ1-2
size: -
V: TRBV25-1

DNA: TGTGCCAGCGCTCAGACAGGGGCGAATAGGGTCTATGGCTACACCTTC
CDR3: CASAQTGANRVYGYTF
D: TRBD1
J: TRBJ1-2
size: -
V: TRBV27

DNA: TGTGCCAGCAGGGTCGGGACAGTCAATCAGCCCCAGCATTTT
CDR3: CASRVGTVNQPQHF
D: TRBD1
J: TRBJ1-5
size: few
V: TRBV28

DNA: TGTGCCAGCAGCTTAAAGGGTAGGGGGAAAAATTCACCCCTCCACTTT
CDR3: CASSLKGRGKNSPLHF
D: -
J: TRBJ1-6
size: -
V: TRBV11-2

DNA: TGTGCCATCAGTGAGACGAGGCAGAACACTGAAGCTTTCTTT
CDR3: CAISETRQNTEAFF
D: -
J: TRBJ1-1
size: -
V: TRBV10-3

DNA: TGTGCCAGCAGCGACGGGAATGAAAAACTGTTTTTT
CDR3: CASSDGNEKLFF
D: -
J: TRBJ1-4
size: -
V: TRBV3-1/TRBV3-2

DNA: TGTGCCAGTAGTATAGTCTGGACAGCGGATAATTCACCCCTCCACTTT
CDR3: CASSIVWTADNSPLHF
D: -
J: TRBJ1-6
size: -
V: TRBV19

DNA: TGTGCCAGCAGCGTAGCTCCAGGGGGCAAGGCTGAAGCTTTCTTT
CDR3: CASSVAPGGKAEAFF
D: TRBD1
J: TRBJ1-1
size: -
V: TRBV9

DNA: TGCGCCAGCAGCTTGGACCGGCGGAACGAGCAGTACTTC
CDR3: CASSLDRRNEQYF
D: -
J: TRBJ2-7
size: -
V: TRBV5-1

DNA: TGTGCCAGCAGCTTGCAACAGGGGTCCCAAGAGACCCAGTACTTC
CDR3: CASSLQQGSQETQYF
D: TRBD1
J: TRBJ2-5
size: -
V: TRBV5-4

DNA: TGTGCCAGCAGCGTAATGAGTAATAGCTACGAGCAGTACTTC
CDR3: CASSVMSNSYEQYF
D: -
J: TRBJ2-7
size: -
V: TRBV9

DNA: TGCGCCAGCAGCCCTAGCGGGGGTTTCCCCTACGAGCAGTACTTC
CDR3: CASSPSGGFPYEQYF
D: TRBD2
J: TRBJ2-7
size: -
V: TRBV5-1

DNA: TGTGCCAGCAGCTTATCGGAGACAGATGAAAAACTGTTTTTT
CDR3: CASSLSETDEKLFF
D: -
J: TRBJ1-4
size: -
V: TRBV7-2